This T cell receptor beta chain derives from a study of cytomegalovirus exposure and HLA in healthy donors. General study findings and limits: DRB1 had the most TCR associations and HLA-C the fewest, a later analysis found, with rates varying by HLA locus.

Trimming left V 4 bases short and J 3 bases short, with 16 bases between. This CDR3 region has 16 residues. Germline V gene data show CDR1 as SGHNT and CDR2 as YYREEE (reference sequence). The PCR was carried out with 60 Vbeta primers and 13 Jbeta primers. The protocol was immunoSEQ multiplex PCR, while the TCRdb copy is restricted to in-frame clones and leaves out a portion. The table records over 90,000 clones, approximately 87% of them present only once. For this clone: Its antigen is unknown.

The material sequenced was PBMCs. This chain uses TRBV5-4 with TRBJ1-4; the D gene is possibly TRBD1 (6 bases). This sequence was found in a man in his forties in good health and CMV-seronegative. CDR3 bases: TGTGCCAGCAGCACCGACCCCAGGGGTGCTAATGAAAAACTGTTTTTT. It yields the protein CASSTDPRGANEKLFF.